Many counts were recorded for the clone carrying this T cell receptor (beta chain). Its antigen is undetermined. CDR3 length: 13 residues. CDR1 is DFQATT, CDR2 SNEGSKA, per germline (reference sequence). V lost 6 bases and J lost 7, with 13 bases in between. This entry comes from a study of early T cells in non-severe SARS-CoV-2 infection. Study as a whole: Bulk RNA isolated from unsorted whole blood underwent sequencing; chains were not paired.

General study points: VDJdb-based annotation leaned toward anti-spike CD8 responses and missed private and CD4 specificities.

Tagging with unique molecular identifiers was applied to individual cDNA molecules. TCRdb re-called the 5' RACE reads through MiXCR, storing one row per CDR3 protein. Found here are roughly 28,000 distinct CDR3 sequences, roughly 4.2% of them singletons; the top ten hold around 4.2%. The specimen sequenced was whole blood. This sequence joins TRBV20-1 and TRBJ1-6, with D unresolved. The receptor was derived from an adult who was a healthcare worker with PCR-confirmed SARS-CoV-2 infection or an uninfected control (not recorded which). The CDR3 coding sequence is TGCAGTGCCCCTCCACGAGGGAATTCACCCCTCCACTTT. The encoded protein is CSAPPRGNSPLHF.